The 3 T cell receptor beta chains below come from one sample, sequenced in a study of blood T cell repertoires in COVID-19. The protocol was immunoSEQ multiplex PCR, while the TCRdb copy is restricted to in-frame clones and leaves out a portion. The sample lists approximately 200,000 clones; around 90% were seen once. The specimen was PBMCs or T cells enriched from blood (not recorded which). The receptors here all came from a woman in her thirties who had recovered from COVID-19.

The rearrangement links TRBV29-1 to TRBJ2-6, with TRBD2 as a possible D gene (5 bases). CDR3 size: 13 residues. The germline V gene has CDR1 SQVTM and CDR2 ANQGSEA. Trimming stripped 4 bases from V and 4 bases from J, with 8 bases between. The CDR3 DNA is TGCAGCGTTGTTAGCGCCGGGGCCAACGTCCTGACTTTC. It specifies CSVVSAGANVLTF.

This chain links TRBV18 with TRBJ2-6; tentatively, D is TRBD1 (5 bases). This CDR3 region has 17 residues. From germline, CDR1 is KGHSH and CDR2 LQKENI. V lost 5 bases and J lost 0, with 14 bases in between. CDR3 protein: CASSKLSGISGANVLTF. CDR3 DNA sequence: TGTGCCAGCTCAAAACTCTCAGGGATCTCTGGGGCCAACGTCCTGACTTTC.

The V and J genes are TRBV4-2 and TRBJ1-1; D is possibly TRBD1 (5 bases). The germline V gene has CDR1 LGHNA and CDR2 YNFKEQ. The CDR3 runs 15 residues. V gave up 0 bases and J gave up 1 base, with 9 bases separating them. The CDR3 DNA sequence: TGTGCCAGCAGCCAAGATCCCGGACAGAACACTGAAGCTTTCTTT. Protein sequence: CASSQDPGQNTEAFF.